The rows below give T cell receptor beta chains drawn from one sample of a study of control samples from healthy donors and cancer patients. TCRdb's copy holds only in-frame clones and misses some; the assay was immunoSEQ multiplex PCR. The sample gives about 230,000 clones, over 70% of which show up once; 10% to 15% is in the top ten. The sequenced sample was PBMCs. The receptors here all came from a woman aged 60-75 years with lung cancer. Both conserved end residues are part of each CDR3. The D gene is left open where the match is weak. Size tells how often a clone was seen (once, few, many) or the class of an expanded clone, and some rows leave it out.

TGCGCCAGCAGTCAAACCGGGACAGGGCTAAATCAGCCCCAGCATTTT | CASSQTGTGLNQPQHF | TRBJ1-5 | - | TRBD1 | TRBV23-1
TGTGCCAGCAGCTTAGATCGTGGAATAGGATATGGCTACACCTTC | CASSLDRGIGYGYTF | TRBJ1-2 | - | - | TRBV11-2
TGTGCCAGCAGCCAAGTCCGGGGGGCCCCCTATGGCTACACCTTC | CASSQVRGAPYGYTF | TRBJ1-2 | - | - | TRBV3-1/TRBV3-2
TGTGCCAGCAGTTCGATAATAGCGGGCGCCTACTCTAGCACAGATACGCAGTATTTT | CASSSIIAGAYSSTDTQYF | TRBJ2-3 | - | TRBD2 | TRBV28
TGCGCCAGCAGCCAAGATGCGACAGGGTTGGGAAGGGAGCAGTACTTC | CASSQDATGLGREQYF | TRBJ2-7 | - | TRBD1 | TRBV4-1
TGTGCCAGCAGCCAAGATCGCAGGGTGGATGGCTACACCTTC | CASSQDRRVDGYTF | TRBJ1-2 | - | - | TRBV3-1/TRBV3-2
TGTGCCAGCAGTTTATGGGTCGATGAGCAGTTCTTC | CASSLWVDEQFF | TRBJ2-1 | - | - | TRBV28
TGTGCCAGCAGCCAAGATTTACGGCTAGCGGGGTACGAGCAGTACTTC | CASSQDLRLAGYEQYF | TRBJ2-7 | - | TRBD2 | TRBV3-1/TRBV3-2
TGTGCCAGCAGCCATCAACAGGGGAATTCACCCCTCCACTTT | CASSHQQGNSPLHF | TRBJ1-6 | - | TRBD1 | TRBV3-1/TRBV3-2
TGTGCCAGCAGCTTAGGGGTAGTGGAGGCTGGGGCCAACGTCCTGACTTTC | CASSLGVVEAGANVLTF | TRBJ2-6 | - | - | TRBV5-4
TGCGCCAGCAGCCAAGAGGACAGGTATAATTCACCCCTCCACTTT | CASSQEDRYNSPLHF | TRBJ1-6 | many | TRBD1 | TRBV4-1
TGTGCCAGCAGCGAACAACCCCAGTCGAACTACGAGCAGTACTTC | CASSEQPQSNYEQYF | TRBJ2-7 | - | - | TRBV9
TGTGCCAGCAGCTTGGGGCAGGGTGGCAATTCACCCCTCCACTTT | CASSLGQGGNSPLHF | TRBJ1-6 | - | - | TRBV7-3
TGTGCCAGCAGCCTTTGGGGGGGGACAGGGCCGGATACGCAGTATTTT | CASSLWGGTGPDTQYF | TRBJ2-3 | - | TRBD1 | TRBV27
TGCGCCAGCAGCGCCCTGGACGGTGAAAAACTGTTTTTT | CASSALDGEKLFF | TRBJ1-4 | - | - | TRBV5-1
TGTGCCAGCAGTGTGACAGGGGTGGGCGAGCAGTACTTC | CASSVTGVGEQYF | TRBJ2-7 | - | TRBD1 | TRBV2
TGTGCCTGGAGGCCCCCGGACACCAACTACGAGCAGTACTTC | CAWRPPDTNYEQYF | TRBJ2-7 | - | - | TRBV30
TGCAGCGTATCCCGGGACAGGGGCTATGGCTACACCTTC | CSVSRDRGYGYTF | TRBJ1-2 | - | TRBD1 | TRBV29-1
TGTGCCAGCAGCTTCGCGAGGGCATCCTACGAGCAGTACTTC | CASSFARASYEQYF | TRBJ2-7 | - | - | TRBV7-2
TGTGCCAGCAGTGAAAGGGGAAACAATTCACCCCTCCACTTT | CASSERGNNSPLHF | TRBJ1-6 | - | - | TRBV2
TGCGCCAGCAGCCAAGATTTCGCGGTAATGGGAGGGGAAGCTTTCTTT | CASSQDFAVMGGEAFF | TRBJ1-1 | few | - | TRBV4-1
TGTGCCAGCAGTGTCCCCCCAGGGGGCAGGAACACCGGGGAGCTGTTTTTT | CASSVPPGGRNTGELFF | TRBJ2-2 | - | TRBD1 | TRBV6-1
TGCGCCAGCAGCTTGGGGGTCGTAGGGGCGGCCCAAGAGACCCAGTACTTC | CASSLGVVGAAQETQYF | TRBJ2-5 | - | - | TRBV5-1
TGTGCCAGCGGATGGACGGATTATGGCTACACCTTC | CASGWTDYGYTF | TRBJ1-2 | - | - | TRBV6-5
TGTGCCAGCAGCCCCTCAGGGAACGAGCAGTACTTC | CASSPSGNEQYF | TRBJ2-7 | - | - | TRBV3-1/TRBV3-2
TGTGCCAGCAGCTTAGTGGGAGCCAAGTATGGCTACACCTTC | CASSLVGAKYGYTF | TRBJ1-2 | - | - | TRBV7-2
TGTGCCAGCAGCTTAGAACGCTGGAGCACAGATACGCAGTATTTT | CASSLERWSTDTQYF | TRBJ2-3 | - | - | TRBV11-2
TGTGCCAGCAGCTTAGCGACCAATCAGCCCCAGCATTTT | CASSLATNQPQHF | TRBJ1-5 | - | - | TRBV11-1
TGTGCCAGCAGTTACTCGGGGGAAAAACTGTTTTTT | CASSYSGEKLFF | TRBJ1-4 | - | - | TRBV6-5
TGTGCCAGCAGCTTAGTACTCGCTGAAGCTTTCTTT | CASSLVLAEAFF | TRBJ1-1 | - | - | TRBV11-2
TGCGCCAGCAGCCTGTGGGGGGACAGACTCTACGAGCAGTACTTC | CASSLWGDRLYEQYF | TRBJ2-7 | - | - | TRBV5-1
TGTGCCAGCAGCCCAACTAGCGGGAGCTCCTACGAGCAGTACTTC | CASSPTSGSSYEQYF | TRBJ2-7 | - | TRBD2 | TRBV3-1/TRBV3-2
TGCGCCAGCAGTTTCAAGGAGCAGCCCCAGCATTTT | CASSFKEQPQHF | TRBJ1-5 | - | - | TRBV5-1
TGTGCCAGCAGCCGAGGGACCCAGTACTTC | CASSRGTQYF | TRBJ2-5 | - | - | TRBV9
TGCGCCAGCAGCCAAGAGTTGGTTTCAAATGAAAAACTGTTTTTT | CASSQELVSNEKLFF | TRBJ1-4 | - | - | TRBV4-1